This TCR beta chain was captured by sequencing in a study of cytomegalovirus exposure and HLA in healthy donors. 13 Jbeta primers and 60 Vbeta primers were used for the PCR. Profiling relied on immunoSEQ multiplex PCR, and the TCRdb table lists in-frame clones only, not all of them. The table has 150,000 or so clones, more than 80% seen once. Trimming removed 3 bases from V and 4 bases from J; junction bases left unmatched: 7. Germline V gene data show CDR1 as KGHSH and CDR2 as LQKENI. This CDR3 is 16 amino acids long. This receptor was taken from a woman aged 18-35 years in good health and CMV-seronegative. Sequenced sample: PBMCs. This chain uses TRBV18 with TRBJ1-3; 9 nucleotides match TRBD1. CDR3 DNA sequence: TGTGCCAGCTCACCTTCCTCCGGGACAGGGGGAAACACCATATATTTT. It is translated as CASSPSSGTGGNTIYF.